The next 29 T cell receptor beta chains were all read from a single sample in a study of CXCR3-negative and CXCR3-positive naive CD8 T cells. It was by 5' RACE with UMI labels that the TRB cDNA libraries were prepared. For each CDR3 protein, TCRdb gives one entry from its re-call of the 5' RACE reads, without DNA. This sample lists over 35,000 distinct CDR3 sequences; its ten largest clones have around 15%. The sequencing sample was made of memory CD8+ T cells from blood. The receptors were gathered from a human donor in good health. Some clones in this sample may be carry-over from other donors' samples.

This chain joins TRBV5-4 and TRBJ2-5; TCRdb indicates TRBD1, and absent DNA this call remains unverified. The CDR3 spans 14 residues. CDR1 SGHNT and CDR2 YYREEE come from the germline V gene (reference sequence). CDR3 residues: CASSLYRGTKSQYF.

The chain couples TRBV2 to TRBJ2-3; TCRdb gives TRBD2 as the D gene, but with no DNA this cannot be confirmed. The CDR3 spans 14 residues. Germline values: CDR1 SNHLY, CDR2 FYNNEI. The CDR3 loop reads CASSDHAGEDTQYF.

The chain couples TRBV5-4 to TRBJ1-2. CDR3 length: 12 amino acids. CDR1 and CDR2 (germline): SGHNT, YYREEE (reference sequence). The CDR3 is CASSPPGVGYTF.

The chain is built from TRBV10-1 and TRBJ1-2; TCRdb calls TRBD1, which cannot be checked without DNA. The CDR3 consists of 15 residues. Germline V gene lookup returns CDR1 WNHNN and CDR2 SYGVQD (reference sequence). CDR3 protein: CASSARGPANYGYTF.

The V and J genes are TRBV4-3 and TRBJ2-6. Germline assignment: CDR1 LGHNA and CDR2 YSLEER. CDR3 length equals 17 residues. The CDR3 is CASSQMDVNSGANVLTF.

The chain combines TRBV5-5 with TRBJ2-7; the TRBD1 assignment by TCRdb is unverifiable without DNA. This CDR3 comprises 11 residues. Germline loops: CDR1 SGHKS, CDR2 YYEKEE (reference sequence). The CDR3 loop reads CASLQGYEQYF.

V and J are TRBV2 and TRBJ2-1. The CDR3 extends over 15 amino acids. CDR1 SNHLY and CDR2 FYNNEI come from the germline V gene. The CDR3 here is CASSEGHSSYNEQFF. The entire variable domain, with the rest obtained from reference TRBV2 and TRBJ2-1, is as follows: EPEVTQTPSHQVTQMGQEVILRCVPISNHLYFYWYRQILGQKVEFLVSFYNNEISEKSEIFDDQFSVERPDGSNFTLKIRSTKLEDSAMYFCASSEGHSSYNEQFFGPGTRLTVL.

The chain uses TRBV28 and TRBJ1-5; the TRBD1 assignment by TCRdb is unverifiable without DNA. Per the germline V gene, CDR1 is MDHEN and CDR2 is SYDVKM. This CDR3 region has 16 residues. This CDR3 is CATTSPSGGWNQPQHF.

This chain uses TRBV6-5 with TRBJ2-1; TCRdb's D call of TRBD2 is untestable without DNA. The germline gives CDR1 MNHEY, CDR2 SVGAGI. The CDR3 is made up of 16 amino acids. CDR3 protein: CASSFSGGASYNEQFF.

The rearrangement links TRBV29-1 to TRBJ1-2; TCRdb reports TRBD1, a call that lacks DNA to check it against. This CDR3 region has 13 residues. Germline loops: CDR1 SQVTM, CDR2 ANQGSEA. CDR3 loop: CSVEAPVGDGYTF.

The rearrangement joins TRBV9 to TRBJ2-1; the D gene TCRdb calls, TRBD1, cannot be checked with no DNA. The CDR3 loop spans 13 amino acids. Germline-derived CDR1 and CDR2 are SGDLS and YYNGEE. CDR3 region: CASSPLSWDEQFF.

This chain uses TRBV15 with TRBJ2-5; TCRdb reports TRBD1, a call that lacks DNA to check it against. This CDR3 spans 14 amino acids. Germline-derived CDR1 and CDR2 are LNHNV and YYDKDF (reference sequence). The CDR3 reads CATSPTGGGETQYF.

The V call is TRBV20-1, the J call TRBJ2-1; the TRBD2 assignment by TCRdb is unverifiable without DNA. Germline CDR1 and CDR2: DFQATT and SNEGSKA (reference sequence). This CDR3 comprises 14 residues. The chain's CDR3 is CSGSGGPDYNEQFF.

The CDR3 sequence is CASSYTLSSYEQYF. The chain links TRBV28 to TRBJ2-7. This CDR3 contains 14 residues. Germline CDR1 reads MDHEN; CDR2 reads SYDVKM.

This chain connects TRBV28 to TRBJ2-1. The germline gives CDR1 MDHEN, CDR2 SYDVKM. The CDR3 is made up of 15 amino acids. The CDR3 loop reads CASSIQMSSYNEQFF.

The V and J genes are TRBV24-1 and TRBJ2-2; without DNA, the TCRdb call of TRBD1 cannot be checked. Germline-derived CDR1 and CDR2 are KGHDR and SFDVKD. The CDR3 loop spans 16 amino acids. The CDR3 sequence: CATSDYRTGLTGELFF.

The chain is built from TRBV6-6 and TRBJ1-1; absent DNA, TCRdb's TRBD1 call cannot be checked. The CDR3 consists of 15 residues. Germline V gene data show CDR1 as MNHNY and CDR2 as SVGAGI (reference sequence). The chain's CDR3 is CASRPWTSTGPEAFF.

CDR3 protein: CASSLQGQGGYGYTF. This chain uses TRBV28 with TRBJ1-2; TCRdb selects TRBD1, and the lack of DNA leaves this call unchecked. The CDR3 is made up of 15 amino acids. CDR1 and CDR2 from the germline V gene are MDHEN and SYDVKM.

The V gene is TRBV29-1, the J gene TRBJ2-1. Per germline, CDR1 SQVTM and CDR2 ANQGSEA. This CDR3 has 13 residues. The CDR3 loop reads CSVMVPTYNEQFF.

The chain joins TRBV7-3 to TRBJ2-1. In germline, CDR1 is SGHTA, CDR2 FQGTGA. The CDR3 loop spans 13 amino acids. The CDR3 region is CASSPSSYNEQFF.

The chain uses TRBV12-3 or TRBV12-4 and TRBJ2-3. The length of the CDR3 is 16 residues. The CDR3 loop reads CASSLAANRPTDMQYF.

The rearrangement links TRBV7-3 to TRBJ1-2; the D call of TRBD1 rests on TCRdb alone, since no DNA is present to check it. The CDR3 contains 12 residues. Per the germline V gene, CDR1 is SGHTA and CDR2 is FQGTGA. The CDR3 spells CASEQVFYGYTF.

V is TRBV21-1 and J is TRBJ2-5; TCRdb names TRBD1, which stays unverified in the absence of DNA. TRBV21-1 counts as a pseudogene. The CDR3 loop spans 14 amino acids. CDR3 in amino acids: CASSPDREEATQYF.

The chain links TRBV7-8 to TRBJ2-1; no DNA is available, so the TRBD1 call from TCRdb remains unchecked. The germline gives CDR1 SGHVS, CDR2 FQNEAQ. This CDR3 is built from 16 residues. CDR3 loop: CASSGTGTGYFNEQFF.

This chain uses TRBV2 with TRBJ2-1; no DNA is available, so the TRBD1 call from TCRdb remains unchecked. The CDR3 is made up of 16 amino acids. CDR1 and CDR2 (germline): SNHLY, FYNNEI. The CDR3 spells CASSARDRALWTEQFF.

The chain combines TRBV7-6 with TRBJ2-5; there is no DNA to check the TCRdb D call of TRBD1. The length of the CDR3 is 15 residues. Germline CDR1 and CDR2: SGHVS and FNYEAQ. Here the CDR3 reads CASSLEANTGETQYF. Looking up the rest from reference TRBV7-6 and TRBJ2-5 gives the full variable domain: GAGVSQSPRYKVTKRGQDVALRCDPISGHVSLYWYRQALGQGPEFLTYFNYEAQQDKSGLPNDRFSAERPEGSISTLTIQRTEQRDSAMYRCASSLEANTGETQYFGPGTRLLVL.

The V gene is TRBV7-2, the J gene TRBJ2-7. The CDR3 loop spans 11 amino acids. Per germline, CDR1 SGHTA and CDR2 FQGNSA. CDR3 protein: CASSAQDEQYF. Using reference TRBV7-2 and TRBJ2-7 for the parts outside the CDR3, the full variable domain is GAGVSQSPSNKVTEKGKDVELRCDPISGHTALYWYRQSLGQGLEFLIYFQGNSAPDKSGLPSDRFSAERTGGSVSTLTIQRTQQEDSAVYLCASSAQDEQYFGPGTRLTVT.

V is TRBV28 and J is TRBJ2-3; TCRdb picks TRBD1, but there is no DNA to check that call. Germline assignment: CDR1 MDHEN and CDR2 SYDVKM. This CDR3 has 13 residues. CDR3 sequence reads: CASGTGSTDTQYF.

The chain employs TRBV14 and TRBJ1-4; there is no DNA to check the TCRdb D call of TRBD1. Germline V gene sequence: CDR1 SGHDN, CDR2 FVKESK. The length of the CDR3 is 15 residues. The chain's CDR3 is CASSQGLGAQEKLFF.